Detailed here is one T cell receptor (beta chain). Its antigen is currently unknown. The authors made the TRB cDNA libraries by 5' RACE using UMI labels. From its re-call of the 5' RACE reads, TCRdb lists each CDR3 protein once, without DNA. The table lists about 48,000 distinct CDR3 sequences. These data originate in a study of CXCR3-negative and CXCR3-positive naive CD8 T cells. General study results and limits: In both naive subsets diversity was comparably high, whereas memory CD8+ cells showed much lower diversity. TCR strength was inferred from TRB CDR3 properties, while surface CD5 was comparable between naive subsets.

The CDR3 runs 16 residues. Germline-derived CDR1 and CDR2 are LGHDT and YNNKEL (reference sequence). Sequenced input: memory CD8+ T cells from blood. V and J are TRBV3-1 and TRBJ2-7; the TCRdb D gene call, TRBD1, has no DNA to confirm it. The TCR originated in a human donor in good health. Some clones in this sample may be carry-over from other donors' samples. The CDR3 sequence: CASSPLEGGDSYEQYF.